This T cell receptor (beta chain) was documented in a study of glioma-infiltrating T cells. Amplification of TCR alpha and beta CDR3 regions from RNA used iRepertoire nested multiplex PCR. TCRdb re-called the multiplex PCR reads through MiXCR, storing one row per CDR3 protein. The table has about 140,000 distinct CDR3 sequences, more than 35% seen once. The sequenced sample was glioma tissue, nonneoplastic brain tissue, or PBMCs (not recorded which). The clonotype was recovered from a human donor with low-grade glioma or glioblastoma, undergoing nonglioma brain surgery, or in good health (not recorded which).

CDR3 nucleotides: TGTGCCAGCAGTTCCACAGGGGTTAACACCGGGGAGCTGTTTTTT. Its translation: CASSSTGVNTGELFF. The chain combines TRBV6-5 with TRBJ2-2; 7 bases fit TRBD1. Per the germline V gene, CDR1 is MNHEY and CDR2 is SVGAGI. The CDR3 has 15 amino acids. Germline trimming cut 4 bases from V and 2 bases from J; bases unmatched to any gene: 4.